Described below is a single T cell receptor (beta chain) sequence and its context. Its ends do not fully match the called genes, so a read error is possible. The data stem from a study of blood T cells in healthy people across ages. The CDR3 length is 20 residues. Per germline, CDR1 SGHTA and CDR2 FQGTGA. A sample-barcoded 5' primer and a J-beta primer mix were used in a second PCR of roughly 6 to 11 cycles. The template-switch adaptor, which had 12 random nucleotides, put a tag on each cDNA molecule. TCRdb reprocessed the 5' RACE reads with MiXCR, giving one entry per CDR3 protein. This sample carries around 710,000 distinct CDR3 sequences, around 40% of them seen once, and the ten largest clones take 20% to 25%.

The chain carries TRBV7-3 and TRBJ2-2; TRBD1 matches 7 bases. The receptor's source is a woman aged 60-75 years in good health. Specimen: blood. CDR3 amino acids: CASSRLSLDPLKTGAGEPFF. CDR3 bases: TGTGCCAGCAGCCGCTTATCCCTCGACCCATTAAAAACAGGGGCCGGGGAGCCGTTTTTT.